This record covers a single T cell receptor beta chain. The antigen it binds to is not known. Nothing much larger sits one base from this clone, and base qualities are not available. Other DNA sequences within the sample encode an identical CDR3. Reading the label with the study, this specimen's time point is: baseline before first vaccination. Samples from vaccinated people were obtained from the UK trials COV001 and COV002, which included a single-blind randomized controlled phase 2/3 trial of AZD1222 (ChAdOx1 nCoV-19) in healthy adults. Trial participant PBMC samples were collected at day 0 and day 28 after the second dose for TCRbeta chain sequencing. CDR1 and CDR2 (SGHRS, YFSETQ) derive from the germline V gene. The cysteine opens and the phenylalanine closes a CDR3 of 14 amino acids. The retained sequence is limited to the CDR3, 42 bases, with the frame set at the first base. V is clipped by 0 bases and J by 1 base, and the sequence between their germline boundaries is 7 bases long.

The data derive from a study of T cell responses to AZD1222 COVID-19 vaccine (dated by TCRdb to 2020 to 2023). In the study overall: AZD1222 recipients whose second dose came at about 4 weeks and those whose second dose came at about 12 weeks were combined into one group, since spike-specific TCR depth and breadth did not differ between the two schedules. A total of approximately 250 trial participants underwent TCR sequencing, of whom some 200 had received two doses of AZD1222 and about 26 had received two doses of the MenACWY control vaccine. Trial participants were enrolled by age into 18-55, 56-69 and 70-plus year subgroups, with roughly 150, 30 and 60 TCR-sequenced participants respectively.

The CDR3 regions of human TCRbeta chains were subjected to immunosequencing. The original pipeline was this. Repertoire TCRs were matched against a reference library of SARS-CoV-2-specific TCRs generated with the MIRA antigen-specificity platform. Breadth meant the fraction of unique TCRs that were SARS-CoV-2-associated, whereas depth meant the fraction of total T cells that were SARS-CoV-2-associated. Using the MIRA data, every spike-specific TCR was mapped to the spike region that the TCR reacted to and assigned to either a CD4 or a CD8 class. Log10-transformed breadth and depth values were compared by one-way ANOVA with Sidak's multiple comparisons tests. What TCRdb holds here is the immuneACCESS table cut down to in-frame rearrangements. Part of the clones is not present; checked against another copy, under half of the missing clones reflect an unresolved V gene, and the others are unexplained. Clone size and the V and J calls come from that table; the DNA yielded D and trimming. The sample records roughly 150,000 clones, 80% to 95% of which are singletons. Together, the top ten hold around 2.3% of the sample.

What the work shows at the level of the full study, not this receptor alone: The whole spike protein was spanned by vaccine-associated CD4 TCRs, and dominant responses were seen in regions 160-218 and 743-854. Most participants were white British and females outnumbered males, and the authors suggested that clonal diversity may have been underestimated. Reportedly, almost half of the unique spike-specific TCRs recognized epitopes lying outside the regions that are mutated in the B.1.351 and B.1.1.7 variants. Only a handful of AZD1222 recipients were SARS-CoV-2 seropositive at baseline, limiting conclusions about previously exposed vaccinees. In the small 56-69-year group, the increase in depth fell short of significance, most likely because of low power. Because no samples from the day 14 peak response were available, repertoires could be characterized only after the peak T cell response. Spike-specific TCR breadth and depth rose significantly after two AZD1222 doses compared with day 0 and with MenACWY recipients.

Sequences were derived from peripheral blood, sampled on day 0 of AZD1222 vaccination. The sequence is built from TRBV5-1 and TRBJ1-1, and the D gene may be TRBD1, 5 bases matching. This sequence was found in an adult in good health. The CDR3: CASSLDGGNTEAFF. The DNA sequence follows: TGCGCCAGCAGCTTGGACGGGGGGAACACTGAAGCTTTCTTT.